This T cell receptor (beta chain) came from a study of monozygotic twins with inflammatory bowel disease. No DNA is given; TCRdb re-called the 5' RACE reads and lists each CDR3 protein once. The sample shows around 380,000 distinct CDR3 sequences, and under 3% sits with its ten largest clones. This CDR3 comprises 15 residues. Germline loops: CDR1 LNHDA, CDR2 SQIVND (reference sequence). The chain employs TRBV19 and TRBJ1-1; the TCRdb D gene call, TRBD1, has no DNA to confirm it. The sequence was obtained from a human donor with ulcerative colitis or Crohn's disease, or a healthy co-twin of an affected twin (not recorded which). Sequenced: blood. CDR3 amino acids: CASSIGGNMNTEAFF.